Given below is one T cell receptor beta chain in context. It lacks a known antigen. Within one base of it there is no much larger clone, and no base qualities were kept. The sample originates from a study of T cell changes during pregnancy in multiple sclerosis (dated by TCRdb to the late 2010s). The study in broad terms: The study looked at changes in the T cell repertoire across pregnancy in women with multiple sclerosis.

V is trimmed back by 1 base and J by 3 bases, and the junction contains 8 bases that no gene match accounts for. The germline V gene sets CDR1 to LGHNA and CDR2 to YSLEER. CDR3 length: 20 amino acids, cysteine to phenylalanine. Only the CDR3 part of the read is kept: 60 bases, read in frame from the first base. The protocol used for the library was the immunoSEQ multiplex PCR assay. As stored in TCRdb, this immuneACCESS dataset retains in-frame rearrangements with V and J assigned. A fraction of the clones does not appear; measured against another copy, unresolved V genes explain less than half of the discrepancy, and the remainder lacks a known reason. The sample contains approximately 70,000 clones, about 94% of them found a single time. The top ten clonotypes cover 0.13% to 0.15% of the sample.

The origin of this receptor is a female donor with multiple sclerosis, enrolled in a pregnancy study. The source material was CD4+ T cells from peripheral blood mononuclear cells, sampled after pregnancy. Recombination connected TRBV4-3 to TRBJ2-6, with 14 junctional bases fitting TRBD2. The DNA reads TGCGCCAGCAGCCAAGTGATTATGGGACTAGCGGGAGATGGGGCCAACGTCCTGACTTTC. Its protein reads: CASSQVIMGLAGDGANVLTF.